These 30 T cell receptor beta chains share one sample of origin, sequenced in a study of response to subunit inactivated influenza vaccine. MiXCR was run by TCRdb on the RT-PCR reads, yielding one entry per CDR3 protein. The sample gives about 500,000 distinct CDR3 sequences, approximately 15% of which show up once; over 2.5% is in the top ten. Source: CD4+ T cells sorted from PBMCs, taken 23 to 25 months after vaccination. The source of these receptors is a man between 50 and 69 years old who received an inactivated influenza vaccine.

V gene TRBV20-1 combines with J gene TRBJ1-1, with 10 bases aligning to TRBD1. With 5 bases clipped from V and 5 bases from J, the junction kept 11 bases outside the gene matches. Germline V gives CDR1 DFQATT, CDR2 SNEGSKA (reference sequence). This CDR3 contains 15 residues. The CDR3 DNA reads TGCAGTGCTCCGAATCGACAGGGGGCAGGGACTGAAGCTTTCTTT. Its translation: CSAPNRQGAGTEAFF.

This clonotype showed up just a few times. The V call is TRBV29-1, the J call TRBJ2-3; 12 bases are shared with TRBD2. The germline V gene encodes CDR1 SQVTM and CDR2 ANQGSEA. J lost 4 bases, V lost 6 bases, and 14 bases had no gene match. The CDR3 covers 17 residues. CDR3 sequence: CSVKSLAGGPLADTQYF. CDR3 in DNA: TGCAGCGTCAAGTCTCTAGCGGGAGGGCCTTTGGCAGATACGCAGTATTTT.

The chain is built from TRBV7-2 and TRBJ2-7; D possibly corresponds to TRBD2 (6 bases). Trimming removed 3 bases at V and 4 bases at J, with 22 bases between. In germline, CDR1 is SGHTA, CDR2 FQGNSA. The CDR3 contains 17 residues. The CDR3 loop reads CASSLRGMAGPSYEQYF. Written as DNA, the CDR3 is TGTGCCAGCAGCTTGCGAGGAATGGCGGGGCCAAGTTACGAGCAGTACTTC. Combining the CDR3 with reference TRBV7-2 and TRBJ2-7 gives the whole variable domain GAGVSQSPSNKVTEKGKDVELRCDPISGHTALYWYRQSLGQGLEFLIYFQGNSAPDKSGLPSDRFSAERTGGSVSTLTIQRTQQEDSAVYLCASSLRGMAGPSYEQYFGPGTRLTVT.

This clonotype was seen repeatedly, ten times or more. The genes are TRBV20-1 and TRBJ2-7; no definite D call. Germline CDR1 and CDR2: DFQATT and SNEGSKA (reference sequence). Trimming shortened V by 1 base and J by 1 base, and 8 bases separated the two germline ends. The CDR3 has 13 amino acids. The CDR3: CSARGPGSYEQYF. The CDR3 DNA sequence: TGCAGTGCTAGAGGTCCAGGTTCCTACGAGCAGTACTTC.

This clonotype was seen more than once but under ten times. V and J are TRBV5-1 and TRBJ1-3, with D unclear. The germline V and J ends were trimmed by 0 bases and 3 bases, with 7 bases remaining between them. The V gene's germline CDR1 is SGHRS and CDR2 YFSETQ. This CDR3 comprises 14 residues. This CDR3 reads CASSLGSGGNTIYF. CDR3 coding DNA: TGCGCCAGCAGCTTGGGAAGTGGTGGAAACACCATATATTTT.

V gene TRBV6-1 combines with J gene TRBJ2-6, with 8 bases that match TRBD1. Germline V lookup: CDR1 MNHNS, CDR2 SASEGT. The CDR3 is 15 amino acids. Germline trimming cut 6 bases from V and 5 bases from J; bases unmatched to any gene: 6. The CDR3 sequence is CASRLDRVRANVLTF. The CDR3 bases are TGTGCCAGCAGGCTGGACAGGGTTAGGGCCAACGTCCTGACTTTC.

This clonotype was observed a few times. The rearrangement joins TRBV9 to TRBJ2-7; D could derive from TRBD1 or TRBD2 (5 bases each). Trimming pared 1 base from V and 3 bases from J, leaving 14 bases between. The V gene's germline CDR1 is SGDLS and CDR2 YYNGEE. The CDR3 totals 15 residues. The CDR3 DNA reads as TGTGCCAGCAGCGTAAGCGAGGGGATGATCTACGAGCAGTACTTC. It yields the protein CASSVSEGMIYEQYF.

The gene calls are TRBV3-1 and TRBJ1-6; D is unresolved. Per the germline V gene, CDR1 is LGHDT and CDR2 is YNNKEL (reference sequence). Trimming removed 6 bases from V and 7 bases from J, with 16 bases in between. The CDR3 runs 15 residues. CDR3 nucleotides: TGTGCCAGCAGACCAACTGGCGGGAGGAATTCACCCCTCCACTTT. Translated, it gives CASRPTGGRNSPLHF.

This clonotype was detected a few times. The chain recombines TRBV15 with TRBJ1-5; no clear D. Germline-derived CDR1 and CDR2 are LNHNV and YYDKDF (reference sequence). CDR3 size: 12 residues. V lost 0 bases to trimming and J lost 7 bases, with 4 bases between them. The CDR3 loop is CATSREIQPQHF. Here the CDR3 DNA reads TGTGCCACCAGCAGAGAGATCCAGCCCCAGCATTTT.

This clonotype was seen many times. The rearrangement links TRBV24-1 to TRBJ1-2, with D possibly TRBD1 on 5 matching bases. The CDR3 contains 15 residues. The germline V gene encodes CDR1 KGHDR and CDR2 SFDVKD. The V gene lost 5 bases and the J gene lost 4 bases, with 16 bases spanning the gap. Here the CDR3 DNA reads TGTGCCACCAGTGGTAGACGCTCAGGGAGCTATGGCTACACCTTC. This sequence encodes CATSGRRSGSYGYTF.

The CDR3 sequence: CASSLGLLKRETQYF. DNA of the CDR3: TGTGCCAGCAGCTTAGGGCTCCTTAAGAGGGAGACCCAGTACTTC. V usage is TRBV11-2 and J usage is TRBJ2-5; D is uncertain. V was pared by 1 base and J by 5 bases, with 14 bases between. The CDR3 extends over 15 amino acids. The germline gives CDR1 SGHAT, CDR2 FQNNGV.

The chain has TRBV18 and TRBJ2-7; D tentatively fits TRBD1 or TRBD2 (5 bases each). Germline V CDR1 and CDR2: KGHSH, LQKENI. The CDR3 is 15 residues long. The V and J ends lost 5 bases and 2 bases respectively, with 16 bases between them. The chain's CDR3 is CASSSGTEMTYEQYF. In DNA, the CDR3 is TGTGCCAGCTCATCCGGGACCGAGATGACCTACGAGCAGTACTTC. Filled out from reference TRBV18 and TRBJ2-7, the complete variable domain reads NAGVMQNPRHLVRRRGQEARLRCSPMKGHSHVYWYRQLPEEGLKFMVYLQKENIIDESGMPKERFSAEFPKEGPSILRIQQVVRGDSAAYFCASSSGTEMTYEQYFGPGTRLTVT.

The chain recombines TRBV7-2 with TRBJ2-7, with 12 bases that match TRBD2. The CDR3 runs 16 residues. Germline loops: CDR1 SGHTA, CDR2 FQGNSA. After removal of 3 bases from V and 5 bases from J, the junction contained 8 bases not matched to a gene. The CDR3 nucleotides read TGTGCCAGCAGCTTGGGACTAGCGGGCGGGGCCCACGAGCAGTACTTC. This encodes CASSLGLAGGAHEQYF.

The V gene is TRBV4-2, the J gene TRBJ2-2; TRBD2 agrees at 9 bases. J was trimmed by 4 bases and V by 0 bases; bases with no gene match: 6. Germline CDR1 reads LGHNA; CDR2 reads YNFKEQ. There are 17 residues in the CDR3. The chain's CDR3 is CASSQDPAGGTTGELFF. CDR3 in DNA: TGTGCCAGCAGCCAAGACCCAGCGGGGGGAACCACCGGGGAGCTGTTTTTT.

This chain links TRBV27 with TRBJ2-1; the D is unclear. The CDR3 spans 16 residues. With 6 bases removed from V and 0 bases from J, the gap between germline ends came to 15 bases. CDR1 MNHEY and CDR2 SMNVEV come from the germline V gene (reference sequence). The CDR3 nucleotides are TGTGCCAGCAGCAGAAAACCAGCCTCCTCCTACAATGAGCAGTTCTTC. Protein sequence: CASSRKPASSYNEQFF.

The chain is built from TRBV6-2 or TRBV6-3 and TRBJ1-5; no clear D gene. The V gene lost 0 bases and the J gene lost 1 base, with 7 bases spanning the gap. CDR1 is MNHEY, CDR2 SVGEGT, per germline. This CDR3 region has 15 residues. CDR3 DNA: TGTGCCAGCAGTTACTCGATTGTCAGCAATCAGCCCCAGCATTTT. It yields the protein CASSYSIVSNQPQHF.

The J gene is TRBJ2-7, the V gene TRBV7-6, with D possibly TRBD2 on 5 matching bases. Germline CDR1 SGHVS, CDR2 FNYEAQ. V was cut by 5 bases and J by 0 bases, with 17 bases left in between. This CDR3 comprises 16 residues. This chain's CDR3 is CASSPRAAGVSYEQYF. The CDR3 DNA follows: TGTGCCAGCAGCCCACGTGCTGCGGGTGTCTCCTACGAGCAGTACTTC.

The CDR3 nucleotides are TGTGCCGGCACCCTGGGGACAGGGAACACTGAAGCTTTCTTT. This translates into CAGTLGTGNTEAFF. The chain recombines TRBV6-1 with TRBJ1-1, with 8 nucleotides matching TRBD1. This CDR3 has 14 amino acids. CDR1 is MNHNS and CDR2 is SASEGT in the germline V gene. The ends lost 11 bases at V and 1 base at J; junction bases unmatched: 9.

This chain uses TRBV5-1 with TRBJ2-5; a possible D gene is TRBD1 (5 bases). This CDR3 is built from 14 residues. Germline V gene data show CDR1 as SGHRS and CDR2 as YFSETQ. Trimming stripped 0 bases from V and 1 base from J, with 7 bases between. This CDR3 reads CASSLGQTQETQYF. The CDR3, as DNA: TGCGCCAGCAGCTTGGGACAGACCCAAGAGACCCAGTACTTC. Full variable domain (missing parts from reference TRBV5-1 and TRBJ2-5): KAGVTQTPRYLIKTRGQQVTLSCSPISGHRSVSWYQQTPGQGLQFLFEYFSETQRNKGNFPGRFSGRQFSNSRSEMNVSTLELGDSALYLCASSLGQTQETQYFGPGTRLLVL.

V is TRBV2 and J is TRBJ2-5; a possible D gene is TRBD1 (5 bases). Per germline, CDR1 SNHLY and CDR2 FYNNEI. The CDR3 spans 15 residues. Trimming cost V 8 bases and J 1 base, with 17 bases left between them. The CDR3 region is CASLQQGRRQETQYF. The CDR3 nucleotides are TGTGCCAGCCTACAGCAGGGCAGGCGCCAAGAGACCCAGTACTTC.

The CDR3 DNA follows: TGTGCCAGCAGTTCCGGGCCTTCTTACCCCAATGAGCAGTTCTTC. Residues: CASSSGPSYPNEQFF. V usage is TRBV6-2 or TRBV6-3 and J usage is TRBJ2-1; D not certain. V dropped 4 bases and J dropped 6 bases, with 16 bases sitting between them. The germline gives CDR1 MNHEY, CDR2 SVGEGT. The CDR3 is made up of 15 amino acids.

V is TRBV30 and J is TRBJ2-5; no reliable D call. Germline V gene data show CDR1 as GTSNPN and CDR2 as SVGIG (reference sequence). V was cut by 0 bases and J by 6 bases, with 8 bases left in between. This CDR3 has 12 residues. CDR3 in amino acids: CAWSVTGKTQYF. The CDR3 DNA reads as TGTGCCTGGAGTGTGACTGGGAAGACCCAGTACTTC.

This chain connects TRBV5-1 to TRBJ2-3, with a weak D call TRBD1 (5 bases). This CDR3 comprises 13 residues. Germline lookup yields CDR1 SGHRS and CDR2 YFSETQ. V was shortened by 5 bases and J by 3 bases, with 10 bases between the two germline ends. The CDR3 loop is CASREQETDTQYF. Written as DNA, the CDR3 is TGCGCCAGCAGGGAACAGGAGACAGATACGCAGTATTTT.

V and J are TRBV19 and TRBJ2-5; 11 bases are a match to TRBD2. Germline trimming cut 5 bases from V and 2 bases from J; bases unmatched to any gene: 4. CDR1 and CDR2 from the germline V gene are LNHDA and SQIVND (reference sequence). The CDR3 is made up of 15 amino acids. This CDR3 is CASSVGLAVQETQYF. CDR3 in DNA: TGTGCCAGTAGTGTGGGACTAGCGGTACAAGAGACCCAGTACTTC. Full variable domain (outside the CDR3, taken from reference TRBV19 and TRBJ2-5): DGGITQSPKYLFRKEGQNVTLSCEQNLNHDAMYWYRQDPGQGLRLIYYSQIVNDFQKGDIAEGYSVSREKKESFPLTVTSAQKNPTAFYLCASSVGLAVQETQYFGPGTRLLVL.

The CDR3 region has the DNA TGTGCCAGCAGTTCCAGGGACAGGGTCTCGCCCCAGCATTTT. Its protein is CASSSRDRVSPQHF. The chain links TRBV6-5 to TRBJ1-5; 9 bases are shared with TRBD1. Germline values: CDR1 MNHEY, CDR2 SVGAGI. V trimming: 4 bases; J trimming: 9 bases; junction bases outside the gene matches: 7. The CDR3 consists of 14 residues.

The rearrangement links TRBV6-2 or TRBV6-3 to TRBJ2-5, with TRBD1 matching over 9 bases. CDR3 length equals 15 residues. Germline V CDR1 and CDR2: MNHEY, SVGEGT. Trimming removed 6 bases from V and 1 base from J; junction bases left unmatched: 6. In nucleotides, the CDR3 is TGTGCCAGCAGCTTGGGACAGGGTTTCCAAGAGACCCAGTACTTC. Encoded protein: CASSLGQGFQETQYF.

This clonotype was observed a handful of times. This chain's CDR3 is CASSLALGRSEQFF. As DNA, the CDR3 is TGTGCCAGCAGCTTAGCTCTGGGGCGGAGTGAGCAGTTCTTC. The V and J genes are TRBV7-2 and TRBJ2-1; weak D call: TRBD1 (5 bases). The CDR3 length is 14 residues. Trimming left V 0 bases short and J 9 bases short, with 12 bases between. Germline V gives CDR1 SGHTA, CDR2 FQGNSA.

The chain employs TRBV24-1 and TRBJ2-3; 9 bases fit TRBD2. The CDR3 is made up of 15 amino acids. Germline CDR1 KGHDR, CDR2 SFDVKD. V dropped 1 base and J dropped 5; count of bases not matched to a gene: 3. CDR3 protein: CATSDLIAGEDTQYF. As DNA, the CDR3 is TGTGCCACCAGTGATTTAATAGCGGGAGAAGATACGCAGTATTTT.

The chain employs TRBV7-9 and TRBJ2-7; 14 bases agree with TRBD2. J gave up 6 bases and V 5 bases, and 3 bases lay outside the gene matches. The germline CDR1 and CDR2 sequences are SEHNR and FQNEAQ (reference sequence). CDR3 length: 14 residues. The CDR3 loop reads CASSDGTSGSEQYF. The DNA of the CDR3 is TGTGCCAGCAGCGATGGGACTAGCGGGAGCGAGCAGTACTTC.

The chain links TRBV12-3 or TRBV12-4 to TRBJ1-6; D perhaps matches TRBD1 (5 bases). The V gene lost 3 bases and the J gene lost 8 bases, with 8 bases spanning the gap. CDR3 size: 13 residues. The CDR3 spells CASSFQGDSPLHF. CDR3 bases: TGTGCCAGCAGTTTTCAAGGGGATTCACCCCTCCACTTT.